Listed here are 24 T cell receptor beta chains from one sample, sequenced in a study of cytomegalovirus exposure and HLA in healthy donors (dated by TCRdb to about 2017). The method was the immunoSEQ multiplex PCR assay. For the multiplex PCR, a mixture combining 60 forward primers for TCR Vbeta segments and 13 reverse primers for TCR Jbeta segments was used. TCRdb holds this immuneACCESS table with in-frame rearrangements only. Some clones are missing; in checked studies, unresolved V genes explain under half, and the rest has no known cause. This sample holds roughly 100,000 clones; around 70% were observed only once. The ten largest account for around 3.5% of the sample. Sequencing was done on a sample of PBMCs. The receptors were sampled from a man aged 30-40 years in good health and CMV-seronegative.

This clone appeared a few times. The same CDR3 can be traced to other DNA sequences in this sample. CDR3 amino acids: CASKQKAAYEQYF. CDR3 nucleotide sequence: TGTGCCAGCAAGCAGAAGGCGGCATACGAGCAGTACTTC. The chain links TRBV6-5 to TRBJ2-7, with unresolved D. Trimming removed 7 bases from V and 4 bases from J, with 14 bases in between. Germline V gene data show CDR1 as MNHEY and CDR2 as SVGAGI. This CDR3 is 13 amino acids long.

The chain carries TRBV5-1 and TRBJ2-7; 7 bases fit TRBD1. V lost 4 bases and J lost 3; bases outside the gene matches: 10. CDR1 SGHRS and CDR2 YFSETQ come from the germline V gene. The CDR3 runs to 15 residues. The DNA of the CDR3 is TGCGCCAGCAGCGCGATACCGGGACAGAACTACGAGCAGTACTTC. This codes for CASSAIPGQNYEQYF. Looking up the rest from reference TRBV5-1 and TRBJ2-7 gives the full variable domain: KAGVTQTPRYLIKTRGQQVTLSCSPISGHRSVSWYQQTPGQGLQFLFEYFSETQRNKGNFPGRFSGRQFSNSRSEMNVSTLELGDSALYLCASSAIPGQNYEQYFGPGTRLTVT.

The chain has TRBV5-1 and TRBJ1-2; 8 bases are a match to TRBD1. This CDR3 is built from 14 residues. Per germline, CDR1 SGHRS and CDR2 YFSETQ. The junction had 5 bases not matched to a gene; V was cut back by 4 bases and J by 3 bases. The CDR3 region has the DNA TGCGCCAGCAGCCAGGGACAGGTATACTATGGCTACACCTTC. Protein sequence: CASSQGQVYYGYTF.

This chain connects TRBV25-1 to TRBJ1-2; 9 bases map to TRBD1. The CDR3 has 16 amino acids. CDR1 MGHDK and CDR2 SYGVNS come from the germline V gene. The V segment lost 3 bases and the J segment 4 bases; nucleotides outside the gene matches: 9. For the CDR3, the DNA is TGTGCCAGCAGTGATCCCGGGACAGGGATCGGCTATGGCTACACCTTC. Its protein is CASSDPGTGIGYGYTF.

V is TRBV4-3 and J is TRBJ2-7; 8 bases are shared with TRBD1. From germline, CDR1 is LGHNA and CDR2 YSLEER. V trimming: 4 bases; J trimming: 0 bases; junction bases outside the gene matches: 5. The CDR3 length is 15 residues. CDR3 DNA: TGCGCCAGCAGCCCCAGACAGGGGAGCTCCTACGAGCAGTACTTC. It codes for CASSPRQGSSYEQYF.

J is TRBJ2-7 and V is TRBV5-6; D is undetermined. The CDR3 contains 15 residues. V was pared by 3 bases and J by 2 bases, with 15 bases between. Looked up from germline, CDR1 is SGHDT and CDR2 is YYEEEE. The chain's CDR3 is CASSSWARTTYEQYF. CDR3 nucleotide sequence: TGTGCCAGCAGCTCCTGGGCCCGAACCACCTACGAGCAGTACTTC. The full variable domain, completed using reference TRBV5-6 and TRBJ2-7, is DAGVTQSPTHLIKTRGQQVTLRCSPKSGHDTVSWYQQALGQGPQFIFQYYEEEERQRGNFPDRFSGHQFPNYSSELNVNALLLGDSALYLCASSSWARTTYEQYFGPGTRLTVT.

This clone was seen only a few times. The chain recombines TRBV14 with TRBJ2-3; D gene ambiguous. Germline V CDR1 and CDR2: SGHDN, FVKESK. The germline V and J ends were trimmed by 2 bases and 1 base, with 7 bases remaining between them. This CDR3 spans 14 amino acids. This chain's CDR3 is CASSQLRGTDTQYF. For the CDR3, the DNA is TGTGCCAGCAGCCAACTCCGTGGCACAGATACGCAGTATTTT.

This clone is a singleton in its sample. V gene TRBV7-2 combines with J gene TRBJ1-1, with 7 bases aligning to TRBD1. With V trimmed by 5 bases and J by 1 base, 7 bases remained unmatched. Germline-derived CDR1 and CDR2 are SGHTA and FQGNSA. This CDR3 is 15 amino acids long. CDR3: CASSKGQPTNTEAFF. CDR3 DNA: TGTGCCAGCAGCAAGGGACAGCCTACGAACACTGAAGCTTTCTTT.

This clone occurred a few times. V is TRBV2 and J is TRBJ2-2; 7 nucleotides align to TRBD2. Losses at the gene ends were 7 bases for V and 2 bases for J; bases not matched to a gene: 7. The CDR3 sequence is 15 residues long. From germline, CDR1 is SNHLY and CDR2 FYNNEI. CDR3 residues: CASMAGVVNTGELFF. The CDR3 DNA is TGTGCCAGCATGGCGGGAGTCGTCAACACCGGGGAGCTGTTTTTT. The full variable domain, completed using reference TRBV2 and TRBJ2-2, is EPEVTQTPSHQVTQMGQEVILRCVPISNHLYFYWYRQILGQKVEFLVSFYNNEISEKSEIFDDQFSVERPDGSNFTLKIRSTKLEDSAMYFCASMAGVVNTGELFFGEGSRLTVL.

This clone appeared a few times. The V and J genes are TRBV4-2 and TRBJ1-2; 10 positions match TRBD1. V trimming: 4 bases; J trimming: 7 bases; junction bases outside the gene matches: 9. The CDR3 sequence is 15 residues long. From germline, CDR1 is LGHNA and CDR2 YNFKEQ. As DNA, the CDR3 is TGTGCCAGCAGCCTGACCGGGACAGGGGAGTCTGGCTACACCTTC. The encoded protein is CASSLTGTGESGYTF.

This chain joins TRBV19 and TRBJ2-7, with TRBD1 matching 8 bases. V dropped 4 bases and J dropped 6; count of bases not matched to a gene: 8. The CDR3 contains 14 residues. Germline CDR1 reads LNHDA; CDR2 reads SQIVND (reference sequence). CDR3 residues: CASSTTGTGSEQYF. CDR3 coding DNA: TGTGCCAGTAGTACAACAGGGACAGGTTCCGAGCAGTACTTC.

V usage is TRBV7-2 and J usage is TRBJ2-7; 8 bases agree with TRBD1. This CDR3 spans 15 amino acids. V was clipped by 1 base and J by 5 bases; unmatched bases: 7. Germline assignment: CDR1 SGHTA and CDR2 FQGNSA. CDR3 region: CASSLGTRGRDEQYF. DNA of the CDR3: TGTGCCAGCAGCTTAGGGACCAGGGGGCGCGACGAGCAGTACTTC. The full variable domain, with the rest looked up from reference TRBV7-2 and TRBJ2-7, is GAGVSQSPSNKVTEKGKDVELRCDPISGHTALYWYRQSLGQGLEFLIYFQGNSAPDKSGLPSDRFSAERTGGSVSTLTIQRTQQEDSAVYLCASSLGTRGRDEQYFGPGTRLTVT.

This clone occurred once. This CDR3 is CASSSQGRAGELFF. CDR3 nucleotide sequence: TGTGCCAGCAGTTCCCAGGGAAGGGCCGGGGAGCTGTTTTTT. The V call is TRBV27, the J call TRBJ2-2; D is perhaps TRBD1 (5 bases). Germline V gives CDR1 MNHEY, CDR2 SMNVEV (reference sequence). This CDR3 has 14 amino acids. V lost 4 bases to trimming and J lost 6 bases, with 12 bases between them.

The V gene is TRBV28, the J gene TRBJ2-4; tentative D call: TRBD2 (6 bases). The CDR3 is 17 amino acids. The V and J ends lost 5 bases and 2 bases respectively, with 19 bases between them. CDR1 and CDR2 from the germline V gene are MDHEN and SYDVKM. This chain's CDR3 is CASSPGEALMSKNIQYF. CDR3 nucleotides: TGTGCCAGCAGTCCCGGGGAGGCTTTGATGTCCAAAAACATTCAGTACTTC.

This clone was counted between two and nine times. This sequence joins TRBV5-1 and TRBJ2-7; D gene ambiguous. This CDR3 region has 12 residues. Trimming removed 4 bases from V and 3 bases from J, with 8 bases in between. CDR1 and CDR2 (germline): SGHRS, YFSETQ. The CDR3 nucleotides are TGCGCCAGCAGCCGCGGCGACTACGAGCAGTACTTC. It encodes CASSRGDYEQYF.

The genes are TRBV4-3 and TRBJ2-1, with D possibly being TRBD2 (7 bases). The V gene lost 4 bases and the J gene lost 10 bases, with 20 bases spanning the gap. CDR3 length: 15 amino acids. Germline V gene data show CDR1 as LGHNA and CDR2 as YSLEER. CDR3 bases: TGCGCCAGCAGCCCCCAGGATGGGGGGGCAAGGGAGCAGTTCTTC. Residues: CASSPQDGGAREQFF.

This clone was recorded only once. The J gene is TRBJ2-3, the V gene TRBV4-3, with D hard to call. Germline V lookup: CDR1 LGHNA, CDR2 YSLEER. The V end was cut by 0 bases, the J end by 3 bases, with 7 bases between. The CDR3 is 14 amino acids. Written as DNA, the CDR3 is TGCGCCAGCAGCCAAGATGCCGGTACAGATACGCAGTATTTT. Translation gives CASSQDAGTDTQYF.

This clone was recorded a few times. The V gene is TRBV29-1, the J gene TRBJ1-2; TRBD1 might be the D (5 bases). The CDR3 has 13 residues. Between the trimmed V and J ends, which lost 6 bases and 6 bases, there was a span of 17 bases. Germline loops: CDR1 SQVTM, CDR2 ANQGSEA. CDR3 residues: CSVFGSGLDGYTF. Here the CDR3 DNA reads TGCAGCGTCTTCGGCTCAGGGTTGGATGGCTACACCTTC.

The V call is TRBV19, the J call TRBJ2-3; possibly TRBD2 for D (5 bases). The CDR3 covers 13 residues. The V and J ends lost 6 bases and 4 bases respectively, with 11 bases between them. Germline loops: CDR1 LNHDA, CDR2 SQIVND (reference sequence). CDR3 sequence reads: CASSPGFPDTQYF. The CDR3 DNA follows: TGTGCCAGTAGCCCGGGGTTCCCAGATACGCAGTATTTT.

The chain uses TRBV27 and TRBJ1-5, with a possible D match to TRBD1 (6 bases). The V end lost 2 bases, the J end lost 0 bases, and 14 bases lay between the germline ends. The CDR3 covers 17 residues. Germline V CDR1 and CDR2: MNHEY, SMNVEV (reference sequence). For the CDR3, the DNA is TGTGCCAGCAGTTTAAGGGGAGGGGACAATAGCAATCAGCCCCAGCATTTT. It codes for CASSLRGGDNSNQPQHF.

In its sample, this clone was seen a few times. The chain employs TRBV5-1 and TRBJ2-5, with 7 positions matching TRBD1. The V segment lost 7 bases and the J segment 1 base; nucleotides outside the gene matches: 7. Per the germline V gene, CDR1 is SGHRS and CDR2 is YFSETQ. This CDR3 region has 14 residues. The CDR3 DNA follows: TGCGCCAGCCGCCAACAGGGGCTCCAAGAGACCCAGTACTTC. It is translated as CASRQQGLQETQYF.

The chain employs TRBV27 and TRBJ1-4, with TRBD1 identical over 8 bases. Losses at the gene ends were 6 bases for V and 5 bases for J; bases not matched to a gene: 2. CDR1 is MNHEY, CDR2 SMNVEV, per germline (reference sequence). This CDR3 is built from 13 residues. The CDR3 protein is CASRWTGNEKLFF. CDR3 nucleotides: TGTGCCAGCAGATGGACAGGGAATGAAAAACTGTTTTTT.

The CDR3 nucleotides read TGCAGCGTAACCGGGACAGGGAACACTGAAGCTTTCTTT. Residues: CSVTGTGNTEAFF. The gene calls are TRBV29-1 and TRBJ1-1, with 8 bases identical to TRBD1. Germline CDR1 SQVTM, CDR2 ANQGSEA. The CDR3 has 13 residues. V dropped 6 bases and J dropped 1; count of bases not matched to a gene: 4.

This chain uses TRBV9 with TRBJ2-7; D uncertain. The CDR3 consists of 13 residues. The V end lost 4 bases, the J end lost 1 base, and 9 bases lay between the germline ends. Germline CDR1 reads SGDLS; CDR2 reads YYNGEE. The CDR3 DNA sequence: TGTGCCAGCAGCCCAAGCAGGTCCTACGAGCAGTACTTC. The encoded protein is CASSPSRSYEQYF. The entire variable domain, with the rest obtained from reference TRBV9 and TRBJ2-7, is as follows: DSGVTQTPKHLITATGQRVTLRCSPRSGDLSVYWYQQSLDQGLQFLIQYYNGEERAKGNILERFSAQQFPDLHSELNLSSLELGDSALYFCASSPSRSYEQYFGPGTRLTVT.